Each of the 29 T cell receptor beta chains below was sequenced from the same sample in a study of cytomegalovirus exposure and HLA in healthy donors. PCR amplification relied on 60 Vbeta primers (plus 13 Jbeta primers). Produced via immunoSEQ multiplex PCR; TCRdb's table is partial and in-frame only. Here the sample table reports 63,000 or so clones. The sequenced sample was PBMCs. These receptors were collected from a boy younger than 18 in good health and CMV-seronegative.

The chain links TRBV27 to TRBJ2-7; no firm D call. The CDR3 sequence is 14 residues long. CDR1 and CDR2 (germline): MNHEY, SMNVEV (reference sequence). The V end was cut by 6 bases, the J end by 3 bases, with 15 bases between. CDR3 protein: CASSALNQVYEQYF. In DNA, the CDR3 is TGTGCCAGCAGCGCCCTCAATCAGGTCTACGAGCAGTACTTC.

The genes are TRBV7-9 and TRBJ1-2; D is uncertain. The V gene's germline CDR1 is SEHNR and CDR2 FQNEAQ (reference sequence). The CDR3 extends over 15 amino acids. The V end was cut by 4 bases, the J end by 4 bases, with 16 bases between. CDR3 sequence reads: CASSSRRGLIYGYTF. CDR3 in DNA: TGTGCCAGCAGCTCTAGGAGAGGATTGATCTATGGCTACACCTTC.

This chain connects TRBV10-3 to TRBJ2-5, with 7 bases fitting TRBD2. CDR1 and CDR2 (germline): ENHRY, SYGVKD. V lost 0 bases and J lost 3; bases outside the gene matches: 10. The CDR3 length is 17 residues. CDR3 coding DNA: TGTGCCATCAGTGAGTCCGAAGGGGCTAGCGGAAAAGAGACCCAGTACTTC. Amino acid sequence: CAISESEGASGKETQYF.

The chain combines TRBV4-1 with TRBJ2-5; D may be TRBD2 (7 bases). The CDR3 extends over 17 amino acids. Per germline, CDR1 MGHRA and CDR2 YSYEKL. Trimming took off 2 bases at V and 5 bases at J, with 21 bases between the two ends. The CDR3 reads CASSQMSRGGASETQYF. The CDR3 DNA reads TGCGCCAGCAGCCAAATGAGCCGAGGGGGGGCTTCGGAGACCCAGTACTTC.

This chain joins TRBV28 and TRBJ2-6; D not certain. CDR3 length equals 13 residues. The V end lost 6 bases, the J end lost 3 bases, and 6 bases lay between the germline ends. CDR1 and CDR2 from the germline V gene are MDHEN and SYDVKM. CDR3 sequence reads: CASSPSGANVLTF. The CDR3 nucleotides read TGTGCCAGCAGCCCGAGTGGGGCCAACGTCCTGACTTTC.

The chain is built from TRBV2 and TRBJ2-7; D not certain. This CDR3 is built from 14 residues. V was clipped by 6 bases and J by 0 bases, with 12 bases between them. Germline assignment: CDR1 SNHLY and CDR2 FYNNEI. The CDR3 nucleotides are TGTGCCAGCAGCGAAACAGAGAGCTCCTACGAGCAGTACTTC. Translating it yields CASSETESSYEQYF.

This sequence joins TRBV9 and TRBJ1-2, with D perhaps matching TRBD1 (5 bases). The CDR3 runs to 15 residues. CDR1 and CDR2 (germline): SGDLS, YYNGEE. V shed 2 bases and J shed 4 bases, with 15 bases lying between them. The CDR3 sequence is CASSVPTAAIYGYTF. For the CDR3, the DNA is TGTGCCAGCAGCGTCCCGACAGCTGCTATCTATGGCTACACCTTC. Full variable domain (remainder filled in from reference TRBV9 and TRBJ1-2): DSGVTQTPKHLITATGQRVTLRCSPRSGDLSVYWYQQSLDQGLQFLIQYYNGEERAKGNILERFSAQQFPDLHSELNLSSLELGDSALYFCASSVPTAAIYGYTFGSGTRLTVV.

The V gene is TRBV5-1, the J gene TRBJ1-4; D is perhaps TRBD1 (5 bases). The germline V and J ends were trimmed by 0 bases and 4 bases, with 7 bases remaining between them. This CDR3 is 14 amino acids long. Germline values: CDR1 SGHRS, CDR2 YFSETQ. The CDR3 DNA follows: TGCGCCAGCAGCTTGGCTCAGGGTAATGAAAAACTGTTTTTT. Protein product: CASSLAQGNEKLFF. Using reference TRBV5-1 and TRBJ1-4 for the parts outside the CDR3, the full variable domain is KAGVTQTPRYLIKTRGQQVTLSCSPISGHRSVSWYQQTPGQGLQFLFEYFSETQRNKGNFPGRFSGRQFSNSRSEMNVSTLELGDSALYLCASSLAQGNEKLFFGSGTQLSVL.

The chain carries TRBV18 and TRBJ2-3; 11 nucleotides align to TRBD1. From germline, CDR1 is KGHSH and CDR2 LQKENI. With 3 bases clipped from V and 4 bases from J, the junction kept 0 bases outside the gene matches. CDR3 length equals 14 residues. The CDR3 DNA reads TGTGCCAGCTCACCGGGACAGGGGGCAGATACGCAGTATTTT. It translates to CASSPGQGADTQYF. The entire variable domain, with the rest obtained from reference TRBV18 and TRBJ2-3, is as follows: NAGVMQNPRHLVRRRGQEARLRCSPMKGHSHVYWYRQLPEEGLKFMVYLQKENIIDESGMPKERFSAEFPKEGPSILRIQQVVRGDSAAYFCASSPGQGADTQYFGPGTRLTVL.

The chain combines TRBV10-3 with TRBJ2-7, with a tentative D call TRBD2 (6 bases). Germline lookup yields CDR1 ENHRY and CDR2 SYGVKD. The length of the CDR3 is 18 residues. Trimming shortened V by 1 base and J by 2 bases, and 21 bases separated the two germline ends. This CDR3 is CAISEYSSRQGGPYEQYF. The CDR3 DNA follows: TGTGCCATCAGTGAGTATTCATCGCGGCAGGGAGGCCCCTACGAGCAGTACTTC.

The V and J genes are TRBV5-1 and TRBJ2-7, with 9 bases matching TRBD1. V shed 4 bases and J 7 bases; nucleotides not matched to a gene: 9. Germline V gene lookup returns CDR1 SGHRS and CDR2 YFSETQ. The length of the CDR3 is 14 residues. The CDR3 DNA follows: TGCGCCAGCAGCCCGGGACAGGGTTGGCGGGAGCAGTACTTC. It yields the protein CASSPGQGWREQYF.

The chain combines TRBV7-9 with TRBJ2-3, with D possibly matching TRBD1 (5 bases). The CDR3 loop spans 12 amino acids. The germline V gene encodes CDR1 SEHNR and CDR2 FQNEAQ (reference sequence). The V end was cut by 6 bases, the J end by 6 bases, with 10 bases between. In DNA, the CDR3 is TGTGCCAGCAGATTTAGGGGCGATACGCAGTATTTT. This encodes CASRFRGDTQYF. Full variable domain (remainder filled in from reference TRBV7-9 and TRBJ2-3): DTGVSQNPRHKITKRGQNVTFRCDPISEHNRLYWYRQTLGQGPEFLTYFQNEAQLEKSRLLSDRFSAERPKGSFSTLEIQRTEQGDSAMYLCASRFRGDTQYFGPGTRLTVL.

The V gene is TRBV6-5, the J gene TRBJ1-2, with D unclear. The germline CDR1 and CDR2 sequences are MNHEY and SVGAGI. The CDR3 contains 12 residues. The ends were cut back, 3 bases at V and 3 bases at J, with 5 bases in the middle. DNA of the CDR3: TGTGCCAGCAGTTATCGGGACTATGGCTACACCTTC. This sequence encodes CASSYRDYGYTF.

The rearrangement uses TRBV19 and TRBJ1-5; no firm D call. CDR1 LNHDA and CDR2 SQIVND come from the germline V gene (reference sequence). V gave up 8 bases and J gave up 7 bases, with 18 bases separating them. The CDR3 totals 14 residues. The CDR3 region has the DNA TGTGCCAGTGGAGACCTCGAAATCGTACAGCCCCAGCATTTT. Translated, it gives CASGDLEIVQPQHF. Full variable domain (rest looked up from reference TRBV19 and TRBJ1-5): DGGITQSPKYLFRKEGQNVTLSCEQNLNHDAMYWYRQDPGQGLRLIYYSQIVNDFQKGDIAEGYSVSREKKESFPLTVTSAQKNPTAFYLCASGDLEIVQPQHFGDGTRLSIL.

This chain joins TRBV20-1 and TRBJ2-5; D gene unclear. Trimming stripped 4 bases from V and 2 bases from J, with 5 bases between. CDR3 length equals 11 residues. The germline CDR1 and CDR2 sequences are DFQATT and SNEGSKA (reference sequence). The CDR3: CSAKLQETQYF. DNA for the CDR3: TGCAGTGCTAAACTTCAAGAGACCCAGTACTTC.

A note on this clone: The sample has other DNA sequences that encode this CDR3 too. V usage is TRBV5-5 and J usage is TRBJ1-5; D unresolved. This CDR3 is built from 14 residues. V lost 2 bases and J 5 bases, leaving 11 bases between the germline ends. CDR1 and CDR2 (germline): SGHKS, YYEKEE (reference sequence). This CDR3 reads CASSLEGSDQPQHF. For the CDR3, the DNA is TGTGCCAGCAGCTTAGAGGGTTCGGATCAGCCCCAGCATTTT.

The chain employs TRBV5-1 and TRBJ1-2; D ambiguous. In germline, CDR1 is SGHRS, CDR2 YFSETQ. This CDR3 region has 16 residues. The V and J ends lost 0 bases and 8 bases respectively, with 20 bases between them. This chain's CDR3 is CASSLGLSLRGRGYTF. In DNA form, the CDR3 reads TGCGCCAGCAGCTTGGGCCTGAGTCTTCGGGGTCGCGGCTACACCTTC.

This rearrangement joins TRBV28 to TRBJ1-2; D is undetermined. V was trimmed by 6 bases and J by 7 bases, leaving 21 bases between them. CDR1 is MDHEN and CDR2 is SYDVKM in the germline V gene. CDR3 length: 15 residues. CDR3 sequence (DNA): TGTGCCAGCAGCTCGCCGGGCGGGCGGGTTCGTGGCTACACCTTC. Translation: CASSSPGGRVRGYTF.

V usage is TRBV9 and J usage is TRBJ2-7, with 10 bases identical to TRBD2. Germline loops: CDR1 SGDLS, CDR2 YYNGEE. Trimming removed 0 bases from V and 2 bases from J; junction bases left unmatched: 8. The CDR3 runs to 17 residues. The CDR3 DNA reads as TGTGCCAGCAGCGTAGGTCCTAGCGGGAGCGGAACCTACGAGCAGTACTTC. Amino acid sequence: CASSVGPSGSGTYEQYF. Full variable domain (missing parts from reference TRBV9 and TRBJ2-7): DSGVTQTPKHLITATGQRVTLRCSPRSGDLSVYWYQQSLDQGLQFLIQYYNGEERAKGNILERFSAQQFPDLHSELNLSSLELGDSALYFCASSVGPSGSGTYEQYFGPGTRLTVT.

CDR3 amino acids: CASSTGPTEAFF. CDR3 nucleotides: TGTGCCAGCAGTACAGGGCCCACTGAAGCTTTCTTT. The chain joins TRBV27 to TRBJ1-1; TRBD1 is a possible D gene (6 bases). Between the trimmed V and J ends, which lost 5 bases and 4 bases, there was a span of 8 bases. Germline assignment: CDR1 MNHEY and CDR2 SMNVEV (reference sequence). This CDR3 comprises 12 residues.

CDR3: CASSFTSGGQSDTQYF. Written as DNA, the CDR3 is TGCGCCAGCAGTTTCACTAGCGGGGGGCAATCAGATACGCAGTATTTT. The chain joins TRBV5-1 to TRBJ2-3, with 12 bases that match TRBD2. From germline, CDR1 is SGHRS and CDR2 YFSETQ. The CDR3 is 16 amino acids. V shed 5 bases and J 4 bases; nucleotides not matched to a gene: 8.

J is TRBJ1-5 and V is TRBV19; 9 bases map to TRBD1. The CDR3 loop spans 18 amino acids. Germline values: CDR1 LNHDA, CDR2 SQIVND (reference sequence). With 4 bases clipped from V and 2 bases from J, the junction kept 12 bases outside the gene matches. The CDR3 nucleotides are TGTGCCAGTAGTACCGACAGGGGGGGAAGCTTAGGCAATCAGCCCCAGCATTTT. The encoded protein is CASSTDRGGSLGNQPQHF.

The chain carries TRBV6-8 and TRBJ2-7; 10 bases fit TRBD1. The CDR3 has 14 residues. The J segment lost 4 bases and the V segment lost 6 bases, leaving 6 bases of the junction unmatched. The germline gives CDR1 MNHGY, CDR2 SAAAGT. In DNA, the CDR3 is TGTGCCAGCAGCCGAAGACAGGGGGCGTACGAGCAGTACTTC. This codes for CASSRRQGAYEQYF.

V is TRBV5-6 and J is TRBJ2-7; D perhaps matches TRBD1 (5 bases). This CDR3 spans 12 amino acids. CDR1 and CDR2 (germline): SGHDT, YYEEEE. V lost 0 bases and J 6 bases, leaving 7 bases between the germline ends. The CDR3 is CASSLGRGEQYF. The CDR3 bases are TGTGCCAGCAGCTTGGGTAGGGGCGAGCAGTACTTC.

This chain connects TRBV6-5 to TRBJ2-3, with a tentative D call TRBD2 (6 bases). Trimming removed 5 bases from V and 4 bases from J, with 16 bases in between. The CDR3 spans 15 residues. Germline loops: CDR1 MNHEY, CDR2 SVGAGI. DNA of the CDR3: TGTGCCAGCAGTATTCCGACTAGAAGGGCAGATACGCAGTATTTT. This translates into CASSIPTRRADTQYF.

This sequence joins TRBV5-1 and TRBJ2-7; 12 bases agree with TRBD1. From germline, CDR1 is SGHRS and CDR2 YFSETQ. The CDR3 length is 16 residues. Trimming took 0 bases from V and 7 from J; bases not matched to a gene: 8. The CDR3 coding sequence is TGCGCCAGCAGCTTGGGAGGGACAGGGGGCACGGGGGAGCAGTACTTC. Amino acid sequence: CASSLGGTGGTGEQYF.

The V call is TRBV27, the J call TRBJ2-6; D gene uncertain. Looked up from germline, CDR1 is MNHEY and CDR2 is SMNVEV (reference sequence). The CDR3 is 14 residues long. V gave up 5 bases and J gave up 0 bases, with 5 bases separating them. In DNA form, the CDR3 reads TGTGCCAGCAGTCTTAGCTCTGGGGCCAACGTCCTGACTTTC. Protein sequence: CASSLSSGANVLTF.

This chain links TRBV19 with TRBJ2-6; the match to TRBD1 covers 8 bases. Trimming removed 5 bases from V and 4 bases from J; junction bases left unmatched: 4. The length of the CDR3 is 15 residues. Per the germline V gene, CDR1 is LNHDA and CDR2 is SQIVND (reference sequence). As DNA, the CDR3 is TGTGCCAGTAGTGTGACAGGGGCGGGGGCCAACGTCCTGACTTTC. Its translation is CASSVTGAGANVLTF.

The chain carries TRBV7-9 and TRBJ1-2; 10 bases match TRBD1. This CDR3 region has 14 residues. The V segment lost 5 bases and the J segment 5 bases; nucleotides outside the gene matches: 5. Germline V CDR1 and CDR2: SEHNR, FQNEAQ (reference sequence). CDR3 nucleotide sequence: TGTGCCAGCAGCGGGACAGGGGTCGAGTATGGCTACACCTTC. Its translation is CASSGTGVEYGYTF. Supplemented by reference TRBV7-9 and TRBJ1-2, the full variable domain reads DTGVSQNPRHKITKRGQNVTFRCDPISEHNRLYWYRQTLGQGPEFLTYFQNEAQLEKSRLLSDRFSAERPKGSFSTLEIQRTEQGDSAMYLCASSGTGVEYGYTFGSGTRLTVV.